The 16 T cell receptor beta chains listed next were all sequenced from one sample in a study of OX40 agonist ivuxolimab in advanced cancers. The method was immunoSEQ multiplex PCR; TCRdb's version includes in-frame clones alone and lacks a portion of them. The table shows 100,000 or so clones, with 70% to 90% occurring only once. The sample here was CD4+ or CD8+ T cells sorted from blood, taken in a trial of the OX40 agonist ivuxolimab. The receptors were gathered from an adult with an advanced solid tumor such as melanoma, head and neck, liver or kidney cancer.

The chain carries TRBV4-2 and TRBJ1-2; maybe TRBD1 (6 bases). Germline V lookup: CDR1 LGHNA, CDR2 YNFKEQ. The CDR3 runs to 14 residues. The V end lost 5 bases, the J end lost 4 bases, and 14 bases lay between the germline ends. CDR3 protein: CASSLRGLGYGYTF. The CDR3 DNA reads TGTGCCAGCAGCTTGCGGGGGCTTGGCTATGGCTACACCTTC.

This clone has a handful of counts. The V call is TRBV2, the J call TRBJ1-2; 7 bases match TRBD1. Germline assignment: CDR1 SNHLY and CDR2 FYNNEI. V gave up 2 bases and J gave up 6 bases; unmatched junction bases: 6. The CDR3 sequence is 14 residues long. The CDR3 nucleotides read TGTGCCAGCAGTGAACCGACAGGGTTGGATGGCTACACCTTC. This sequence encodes CASSEPTGLDGYTF.

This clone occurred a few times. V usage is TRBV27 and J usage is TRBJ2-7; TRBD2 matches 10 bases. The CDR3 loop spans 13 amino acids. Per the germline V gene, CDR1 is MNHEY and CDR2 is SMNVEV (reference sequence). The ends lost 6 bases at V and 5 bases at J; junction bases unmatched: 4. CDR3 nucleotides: TGTGCCAGCAGAACTCTAGCGGGAGACGAGCAGTACTTC. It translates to CASRTLAGDEQYF.

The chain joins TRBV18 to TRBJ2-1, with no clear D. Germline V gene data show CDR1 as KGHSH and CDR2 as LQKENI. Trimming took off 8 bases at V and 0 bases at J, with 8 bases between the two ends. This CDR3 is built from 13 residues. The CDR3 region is CASHLSSYNEQFF. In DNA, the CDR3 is TGTGCCAGCCACCTTAGCTCCTACAATGAGCAGTTCTTC.

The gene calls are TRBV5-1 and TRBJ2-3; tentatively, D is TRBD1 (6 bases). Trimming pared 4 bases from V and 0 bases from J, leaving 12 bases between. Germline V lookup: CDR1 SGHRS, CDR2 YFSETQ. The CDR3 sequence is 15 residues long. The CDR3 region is CASSPGTLSTDTQYF. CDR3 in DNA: TGCGCCAGCAGCCCCGGGACACTTAGCACAGATACGCAGTATTTT.

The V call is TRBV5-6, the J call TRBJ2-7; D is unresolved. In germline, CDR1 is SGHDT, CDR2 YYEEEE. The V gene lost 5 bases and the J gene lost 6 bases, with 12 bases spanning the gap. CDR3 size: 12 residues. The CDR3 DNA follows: TGTGCCAGCAGTCTTGAAATTAGCGAGCAGTACTTC. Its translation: CASSLEISEQYF.

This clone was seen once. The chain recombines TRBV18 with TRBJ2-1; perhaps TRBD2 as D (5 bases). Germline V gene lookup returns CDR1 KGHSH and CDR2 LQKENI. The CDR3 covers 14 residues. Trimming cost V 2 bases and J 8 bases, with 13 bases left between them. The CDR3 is CASSPLPEGDEQFF. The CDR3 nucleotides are TGTGCCAGCTCACCATTACCAGAGGGCGATGAGCAGTTCTTC. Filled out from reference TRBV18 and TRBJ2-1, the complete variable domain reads NAGVMQNPRHLVRRRGQEARLRCSPMKGHSHVYWYRQLPEEGLKFMVYLQKENIIDESGMPKERFSAEFPKEGPSILRIQQVVRGDSAAYFCASSPLPEGDEQFFGPGTRLTVL.

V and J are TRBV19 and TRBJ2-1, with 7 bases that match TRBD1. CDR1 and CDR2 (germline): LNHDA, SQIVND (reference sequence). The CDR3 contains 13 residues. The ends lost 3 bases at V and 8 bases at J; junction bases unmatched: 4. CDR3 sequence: CASSILQGDEQFF. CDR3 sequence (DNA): TGTGCCAGTAGTATTCTGCAGGGGGATGAGCAGTTCTTC.

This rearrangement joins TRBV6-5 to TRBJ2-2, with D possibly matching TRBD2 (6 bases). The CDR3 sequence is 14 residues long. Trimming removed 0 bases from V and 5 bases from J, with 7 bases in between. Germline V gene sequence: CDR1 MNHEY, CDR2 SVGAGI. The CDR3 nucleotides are TGTGCCAGCAGTTACTCGGGGGGTACCGGGGAGCTGTTTTTT. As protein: CASSYSGGTGELFF.

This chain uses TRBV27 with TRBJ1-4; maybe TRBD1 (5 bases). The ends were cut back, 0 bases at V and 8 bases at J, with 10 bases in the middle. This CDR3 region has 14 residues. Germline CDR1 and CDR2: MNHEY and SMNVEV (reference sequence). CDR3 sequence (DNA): TGTGCCAGCAGTTTATCGCAGGGATTGGAAAAACTGTTTTTT. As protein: CASSLSQGLEKLFF.

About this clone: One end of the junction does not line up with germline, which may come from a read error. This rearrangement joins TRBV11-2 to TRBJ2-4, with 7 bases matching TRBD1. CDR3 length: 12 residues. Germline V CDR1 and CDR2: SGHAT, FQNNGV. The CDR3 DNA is TGTGCCAGCAGCTCCTTCCCGGGACAGACGCACTTC. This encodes CASSSFPGQTHF.

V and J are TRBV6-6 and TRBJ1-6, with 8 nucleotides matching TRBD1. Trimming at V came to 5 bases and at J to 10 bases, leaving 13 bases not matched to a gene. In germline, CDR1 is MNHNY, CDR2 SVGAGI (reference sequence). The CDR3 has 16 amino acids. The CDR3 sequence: CASSPRRTGFVSPLHF. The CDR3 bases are TGTGCCAGCAGTCCCCGTAGGACAGGGTTCGTGTCACCCCTCCACTTT.

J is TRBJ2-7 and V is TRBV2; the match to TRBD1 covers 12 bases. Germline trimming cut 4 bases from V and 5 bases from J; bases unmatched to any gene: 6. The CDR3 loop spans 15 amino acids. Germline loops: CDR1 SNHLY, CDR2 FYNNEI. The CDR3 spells CASSAPGQGAHEQYF. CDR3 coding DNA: TGTGCCAGCAGTGCACCGGGACAGGGGGCCCACGAGCAGTACTTC.

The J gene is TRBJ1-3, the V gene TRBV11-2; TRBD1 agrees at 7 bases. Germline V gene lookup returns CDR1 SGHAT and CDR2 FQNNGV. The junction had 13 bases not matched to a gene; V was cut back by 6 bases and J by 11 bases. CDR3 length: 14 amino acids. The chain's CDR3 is CASRQGTAEGAIYF. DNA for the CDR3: TGTGCCAGCAGACAGGGGACCGCCGAGGGGGCCATATATTTT.

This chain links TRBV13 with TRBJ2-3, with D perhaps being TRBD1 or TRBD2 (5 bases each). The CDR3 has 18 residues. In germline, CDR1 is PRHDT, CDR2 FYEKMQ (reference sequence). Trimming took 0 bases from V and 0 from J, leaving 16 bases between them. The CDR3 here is CASSLGSGGGASTDTQYF. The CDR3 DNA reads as TGTGCCAGCAGCTTAGGATCAGGTGGGGGAGCTAGCACAGATACGCAGTATTTT.

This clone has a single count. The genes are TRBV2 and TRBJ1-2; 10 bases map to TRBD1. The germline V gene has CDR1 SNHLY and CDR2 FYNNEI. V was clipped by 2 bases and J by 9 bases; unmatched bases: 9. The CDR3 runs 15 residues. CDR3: CASSESVPGQGSYTF. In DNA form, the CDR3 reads TGTGCCAGCAGTGAATCCGTCCCGGGACAGGGGAGCTACACCTTC.